This TCR beta chain was identified in a study of T-cell reconstitution after alpha-beta-depleted transplantation in children. Study-wide results and limits: Recipient T cells and thymic progenitors that survived gave rise to the high TCRbeta diversity observed at day 60 in some patients. Reported findings indicate that, about two months after transplant, alpha-beta T cells came from several hundred expanded clones, which were derived from non-depleted graft cells. T cells produced anew were the main source of T-cell counts and diversity one year after transplant.

Researchers prepared the TCRbeta library using unique molecular identifiers, the study reports. TCRdb re-analysed the PCR reads in MiXCR, keeping a single row per CDR3 protein. Among a few hundred thousand distinct CDR3 sequences, 11% were seen once, and the ten largest hold around 22%. The V gene end was trimmed by 5 bases and the J gene end by 9 bases; junction bases not matched to a gene: 10. Germline lookup yields CDR1 MRHNA and CDR2 SNTAGT. This CDR3 region has 15 residues. This clonotype was detected many times. Its antigen is undetermined. The sequence was collected from a male patient aged 2-10 years who had a stem cell transplant for chronic granulomatous disease, so the T cells may come from the graft donor. V and J are TRBV6-4 and TRBJ2-1; 10 bases match TRBD2. The material sequenced was peripheral blood, taken 180 days after TCRalphabeta/CD19-depleted stem cell transplant. This CDR3 reads CASSPASGRNGEQFF. In nucleotides, the CDR3 is TGTGCCAGCAGTCCCGCTAGCGGGAGAAATGGTGAGCAGTTCTTC.